This TCR beta chain came from a study of cytomegalovirus exposure and HLA in healthy donors. A remark on this clone: The target antigen is unknown.

General study findings and limits: TCR beta V- and J-gene trimming was later associated with a missense DCLRE1C variant.

Germline CDR1 and CDR2: SGHKS and YYEKEE (reference sequence). The trim removed 4 bases at V and 3 bases at J, leaving 0 bases unmatched. The CDR3 is 12 residues long. Primers included in the PCR were 60 Vbeta and 13 Jbeta primers. Using immunoSEQ multiplex PCR, the repertoire was profiled, and TCRdb retains in-frame clones only, with some absent. The table has approximately 110,000 clones, roughly 82% seen once. The V call is TRBV5-5, the J call TRBJ2-7; 8 bases line up with TRBD1. Input material: PBMCs. This TCR was recovered from an older woman in good health and CMV-seropositive. Here the CDR3 DNA reads TGTGCCAGCAGCGGACAGGGCTACGAGCAGTACTTC. This codes for CASSGQGYEQYF.